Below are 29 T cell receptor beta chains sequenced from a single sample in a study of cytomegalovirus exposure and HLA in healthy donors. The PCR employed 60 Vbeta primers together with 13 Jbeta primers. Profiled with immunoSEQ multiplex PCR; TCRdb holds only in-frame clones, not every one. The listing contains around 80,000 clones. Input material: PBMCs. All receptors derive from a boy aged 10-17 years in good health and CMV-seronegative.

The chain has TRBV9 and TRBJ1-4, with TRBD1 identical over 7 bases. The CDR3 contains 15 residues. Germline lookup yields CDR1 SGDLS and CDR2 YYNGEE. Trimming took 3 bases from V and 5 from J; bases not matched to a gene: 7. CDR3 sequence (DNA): TGTGCCAGCAGCGAGACCGGGACAGAGAATGAAAAACTGTTTTTT. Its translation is CASSETGTENEKLFF.

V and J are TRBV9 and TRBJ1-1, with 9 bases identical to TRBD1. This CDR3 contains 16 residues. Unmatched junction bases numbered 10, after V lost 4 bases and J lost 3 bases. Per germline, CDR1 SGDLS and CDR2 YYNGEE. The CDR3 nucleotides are TGTGCCAGCAGCTTGGGACAGGGAGCTGCGGACACTGAAGCTTTCTTT. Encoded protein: CASSLGQGAADTEAFF.

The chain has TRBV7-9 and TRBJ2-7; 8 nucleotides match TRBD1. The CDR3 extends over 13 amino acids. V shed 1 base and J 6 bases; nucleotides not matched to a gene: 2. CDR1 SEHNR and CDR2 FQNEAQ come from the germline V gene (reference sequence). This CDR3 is CASSLVGTGEQYF. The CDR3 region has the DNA TGTGCCAGCAGCTTAGTCGGGACAGGCGAGCAGTACTTC.

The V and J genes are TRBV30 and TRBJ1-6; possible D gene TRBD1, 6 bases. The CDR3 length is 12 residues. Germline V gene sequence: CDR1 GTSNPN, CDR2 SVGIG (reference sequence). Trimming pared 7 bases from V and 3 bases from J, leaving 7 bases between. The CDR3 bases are TGTGCCTCAGGGGTCTATAATTCACCCCTCCACTTT. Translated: CASGVYNSPLHF.

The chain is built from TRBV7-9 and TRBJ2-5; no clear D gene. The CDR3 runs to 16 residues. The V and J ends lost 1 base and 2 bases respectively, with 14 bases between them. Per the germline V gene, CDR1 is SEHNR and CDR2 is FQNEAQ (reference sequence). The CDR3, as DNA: TGTGCCAGCAGCTTAGGGTCAGGCGCAACTCAAGAGACCCAGTACTTC. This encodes CASSLGSGATQETQYF.

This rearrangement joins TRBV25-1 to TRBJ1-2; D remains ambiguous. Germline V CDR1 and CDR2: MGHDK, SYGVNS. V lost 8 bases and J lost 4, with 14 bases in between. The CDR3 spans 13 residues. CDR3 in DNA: TGTGCCAGCGAACCTGACCGAGGCTATGGCTACACCTTC. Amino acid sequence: CASEPDRGYGYTF.

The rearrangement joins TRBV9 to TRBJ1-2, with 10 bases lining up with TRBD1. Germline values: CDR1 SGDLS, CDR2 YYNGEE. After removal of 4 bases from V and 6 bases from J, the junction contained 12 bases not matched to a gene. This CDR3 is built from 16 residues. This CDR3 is CASSFQPTGTGDGYTF. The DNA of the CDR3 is TGTGCCAGCAGCTTCCAACCCACCGGGACAGGGGATGGCTACACCTTC.

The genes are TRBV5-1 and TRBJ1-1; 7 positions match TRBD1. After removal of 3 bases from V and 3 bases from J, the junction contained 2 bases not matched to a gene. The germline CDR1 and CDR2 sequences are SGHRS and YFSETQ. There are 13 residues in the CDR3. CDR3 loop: CASSWGTDTEAFF. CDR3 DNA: TGCGCCAGCAGCTGGGGGACAGACACTGAAGCTTTCTTT.

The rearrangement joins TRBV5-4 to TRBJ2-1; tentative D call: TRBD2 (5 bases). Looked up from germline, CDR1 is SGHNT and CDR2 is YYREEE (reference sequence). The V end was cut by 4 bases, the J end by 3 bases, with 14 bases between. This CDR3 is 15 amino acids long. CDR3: CASSQEASSYNEQFF. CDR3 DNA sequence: TGTGCCAGCAGCCAGGAGGCTAGCAGCTACAATGAGCAGTTCTTC.

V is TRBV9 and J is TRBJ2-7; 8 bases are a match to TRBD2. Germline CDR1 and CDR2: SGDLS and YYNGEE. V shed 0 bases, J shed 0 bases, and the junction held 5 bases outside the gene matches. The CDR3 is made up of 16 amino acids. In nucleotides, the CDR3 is TGTGCCAGCAGCGTAGAGCGGGGGAAGAGCTCCTACGAGCAGTACTTC. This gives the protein CASSVERGKSSYEQYF. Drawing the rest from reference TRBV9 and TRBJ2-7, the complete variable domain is DSGVTQTPKHLITATGQRVTLRCSPRSGDLSVYWYQQSLDQGLQFLIQYYNGEERAKGNILERFSAQQFPDLHSELNLSSLELGDSALYFCASSVERGKSSYEQYFGPGTRLTVT.

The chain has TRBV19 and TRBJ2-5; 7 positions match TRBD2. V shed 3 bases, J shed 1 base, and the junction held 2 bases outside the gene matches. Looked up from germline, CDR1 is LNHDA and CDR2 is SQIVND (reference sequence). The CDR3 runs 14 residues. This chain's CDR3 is CASSIPGGQETQYF. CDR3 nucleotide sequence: TGTGCCAGTAGTATCCCGGGGGGCCAAGAGACCCAGTACTTC.

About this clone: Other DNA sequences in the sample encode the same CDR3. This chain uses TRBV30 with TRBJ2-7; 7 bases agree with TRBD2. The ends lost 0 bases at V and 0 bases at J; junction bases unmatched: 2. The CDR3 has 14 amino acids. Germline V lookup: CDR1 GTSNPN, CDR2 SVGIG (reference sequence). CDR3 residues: CAWSVGGSSYEQYF. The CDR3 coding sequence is TGTGCCTGGAGTGTAGGCGGGAGCTCCTACGAGCAGTACTTC.

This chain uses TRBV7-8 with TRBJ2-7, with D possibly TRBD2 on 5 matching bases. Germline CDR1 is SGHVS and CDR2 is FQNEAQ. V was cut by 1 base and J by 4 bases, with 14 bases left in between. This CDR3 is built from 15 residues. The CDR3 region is CASSLVLGKIYEQYF. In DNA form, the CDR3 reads TGTGCCAGCAGCTTAGTGCTCGGGAAAATTTACGAGCAGTACTTC.

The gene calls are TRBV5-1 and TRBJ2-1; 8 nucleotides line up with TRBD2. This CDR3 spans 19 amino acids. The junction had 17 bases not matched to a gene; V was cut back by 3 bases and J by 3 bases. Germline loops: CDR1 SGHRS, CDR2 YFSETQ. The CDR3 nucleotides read TGCGCCAGCAGCTCTGGACGTAAAACTAGCGGCCCTTTCTACAATGAGCAGTTCTTC. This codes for CASSSGRKTSGPFYNEQFF.

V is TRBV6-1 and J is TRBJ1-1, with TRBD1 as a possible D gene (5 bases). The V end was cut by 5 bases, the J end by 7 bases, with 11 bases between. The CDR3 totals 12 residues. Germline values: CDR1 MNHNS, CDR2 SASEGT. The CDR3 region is CASSWAGGEAFF. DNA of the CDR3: TGTGCCAGCAGTTGGGCGGGGGGTGAAGCTTTCTTT.

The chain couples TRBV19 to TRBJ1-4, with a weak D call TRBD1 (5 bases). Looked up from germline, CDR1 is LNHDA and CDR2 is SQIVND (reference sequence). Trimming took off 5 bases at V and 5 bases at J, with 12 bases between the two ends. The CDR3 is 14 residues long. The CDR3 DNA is TGTGCCAGTAGTCTCGTAGGGGCAAATGAAAAACTGTTTTTT. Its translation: CASSLVGANEKLFF. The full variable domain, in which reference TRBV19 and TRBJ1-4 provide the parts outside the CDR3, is DGGITQSPKYLFRKEGQNVTLSCEQNLNHDAMYWYRQDPGQGLRLIYYSQIVNDFQKGDIAEGYSVSREKKESFPLTVTSAQKNPTAFYLCASSLVGANEKLFFGSGTQLSVL.

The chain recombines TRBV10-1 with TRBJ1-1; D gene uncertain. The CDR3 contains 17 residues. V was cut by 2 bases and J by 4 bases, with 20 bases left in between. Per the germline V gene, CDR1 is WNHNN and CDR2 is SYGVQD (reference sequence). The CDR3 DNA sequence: TGCGCCAGCAGTGAGGACTTAACACCCTTCGGGTCCACTGAAGCTTTCTTT. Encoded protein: CASSEDLTPFGSTEAFF.

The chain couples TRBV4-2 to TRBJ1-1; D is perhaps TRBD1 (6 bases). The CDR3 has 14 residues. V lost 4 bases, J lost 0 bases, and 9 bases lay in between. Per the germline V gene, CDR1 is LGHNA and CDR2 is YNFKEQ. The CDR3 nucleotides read TGTGCCAGCAGCCCAGGGACATTGAACACTGAAGCTTTCTTT. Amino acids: CASSPGTLNTEAFF.

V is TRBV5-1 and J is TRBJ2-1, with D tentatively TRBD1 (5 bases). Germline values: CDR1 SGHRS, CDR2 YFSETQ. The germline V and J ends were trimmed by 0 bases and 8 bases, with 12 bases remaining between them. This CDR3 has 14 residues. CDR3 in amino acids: CASSLGQLRDEQFF. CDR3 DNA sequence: TGCGCCAGCAGCTTGGGACAGCTTCGGGATGAGCAGTTCTTC.

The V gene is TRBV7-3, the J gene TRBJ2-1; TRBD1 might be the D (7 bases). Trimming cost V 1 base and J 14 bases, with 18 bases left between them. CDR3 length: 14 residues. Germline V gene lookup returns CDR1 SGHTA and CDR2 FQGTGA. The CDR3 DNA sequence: TGTGCCAGCAGCTTAAGCGGGGACAGTAAAGGGAAGTTCTTC. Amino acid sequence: CASSLSGDSKGKFF.

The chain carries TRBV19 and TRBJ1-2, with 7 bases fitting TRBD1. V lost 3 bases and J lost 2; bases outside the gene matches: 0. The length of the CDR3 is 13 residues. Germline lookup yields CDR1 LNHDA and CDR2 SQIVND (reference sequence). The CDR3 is CASSMTGNYGYTF. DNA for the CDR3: TGTGCCAGTAGTATGACAGGGAACTATGGCTACACCTTC.

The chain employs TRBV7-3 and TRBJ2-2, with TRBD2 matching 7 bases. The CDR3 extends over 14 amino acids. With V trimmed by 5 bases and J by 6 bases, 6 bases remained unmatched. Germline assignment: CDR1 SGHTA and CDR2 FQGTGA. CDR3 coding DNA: TGTGCCAGCAGCCCATTTGCGGGGGCCGGGGAGCTGTTTTTT. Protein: CASSPFAGAGELFF. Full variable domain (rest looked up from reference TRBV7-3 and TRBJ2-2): GAGVSQTPSNKVTEKGKYVELRCDPISGHTALYWYRQSLGQGPEFLIYFQGTGAADDSGLPNDRFFAVRPEGSVSTLKIQRTERGDSAVYLCASSPFAGAGELFFGEGSRLTVL.

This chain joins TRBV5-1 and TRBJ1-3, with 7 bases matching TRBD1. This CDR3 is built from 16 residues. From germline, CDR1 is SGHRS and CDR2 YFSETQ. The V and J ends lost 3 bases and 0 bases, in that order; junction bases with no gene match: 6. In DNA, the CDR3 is TGCGCCAGCAGCTCAAGGACAGGATCCTCTGGAAACACCATATATTTT. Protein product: CASSSRTGSSGNTIYF.

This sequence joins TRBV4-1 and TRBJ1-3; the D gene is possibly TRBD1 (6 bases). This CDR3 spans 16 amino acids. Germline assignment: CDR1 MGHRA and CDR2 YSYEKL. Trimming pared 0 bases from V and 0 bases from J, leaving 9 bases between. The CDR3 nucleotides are TGCGCCAGCAGCCAAGACGGGGACAACTCTGGAAACACCATATATTTT. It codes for CASSQDGDNSGNTIYF.

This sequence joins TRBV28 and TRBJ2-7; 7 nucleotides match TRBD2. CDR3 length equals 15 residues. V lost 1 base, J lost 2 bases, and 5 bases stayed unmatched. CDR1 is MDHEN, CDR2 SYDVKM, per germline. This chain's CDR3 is CASSLSVSGAYEQYF. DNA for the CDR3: TGTGCCAGCAGTTTATCGGTGAGCGGGGCCTACGAGCAGTACTTC. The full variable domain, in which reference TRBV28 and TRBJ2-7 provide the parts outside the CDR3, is DVKVTQSSRYLVKRTGEKVFLECVQDMDHENMFWYRQDPGLGLRLIYFSYDVKMKEKGDIPEGYSVSREKKERFSLILESASTNQTSMYLCASSLSVSGAYEQYFGPGTRLTVT.

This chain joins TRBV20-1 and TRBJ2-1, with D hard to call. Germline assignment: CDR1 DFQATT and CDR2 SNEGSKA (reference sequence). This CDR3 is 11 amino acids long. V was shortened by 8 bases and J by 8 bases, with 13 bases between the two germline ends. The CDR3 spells CSPRVMHEQFF. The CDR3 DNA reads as TGCAGTCCCCGGGTAATGCATGAGCAGTTCTTC.

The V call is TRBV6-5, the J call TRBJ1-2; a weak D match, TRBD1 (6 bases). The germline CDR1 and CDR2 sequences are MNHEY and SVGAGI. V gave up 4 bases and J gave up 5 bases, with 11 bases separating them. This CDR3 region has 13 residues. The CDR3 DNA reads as TGTGCCAGCAGTTTCCCGGACAGTTATGGCTACACCTTC. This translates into CASSFPDSYGYTF.

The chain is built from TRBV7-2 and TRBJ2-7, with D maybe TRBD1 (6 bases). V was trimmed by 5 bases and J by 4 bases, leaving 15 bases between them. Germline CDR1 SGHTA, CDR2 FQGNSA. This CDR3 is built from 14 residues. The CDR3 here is CASSPTGNSYEQYF. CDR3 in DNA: TGTGCCAGCAGCCCCACAGGGAATTCGTACGAGCAGTACTTC.

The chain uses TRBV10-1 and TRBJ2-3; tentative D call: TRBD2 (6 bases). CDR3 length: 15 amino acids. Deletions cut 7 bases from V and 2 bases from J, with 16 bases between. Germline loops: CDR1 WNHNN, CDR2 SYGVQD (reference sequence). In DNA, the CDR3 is TGCGCCAGCAAGGCTAGCGCTGCCCCCACAGATACGCAGTATTTT. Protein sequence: CASKASAAPTDTQYF.